This T cell receptor (beta chain) is drawn from a study of T cells after yellow fever vaccination. This clonotype was seen repeatedly, ten times or more. The authors made TCR cDNA by 5'RACE template switching, adding a universal primer site and UMIs. TCRdb re-called the 5' RACE reads with MiXCR, one entry per CDR3 protein. The data show some 150,000 distinct CDR3 sequences, about 6.9% seen once. The CDR3 is 14 amino acids. Trimming removed 5 bases at V and 9 bases at J, with 23 bases between. Germline V gene lookup returns CDR1 DFQATT and CDR2 SNEGSKA (reference sequence). The chain is built from TRBV20-1 and TRBJ2-7; perhaps TRBD2 as D (5 bases). The receptor was derived from a young man who received the YFV17D yellow fever vaccine. Sample: CD4+ T cells sorted from PBMCs, taken 10 days after the yellow fever booster vaccination. CDR3 region: CSAREIERTHGQYF. The CDR3 region has the DNA TGCAGTGCTCGTGAGATAGAGCGGACGCATGGGCAGTACTTC.